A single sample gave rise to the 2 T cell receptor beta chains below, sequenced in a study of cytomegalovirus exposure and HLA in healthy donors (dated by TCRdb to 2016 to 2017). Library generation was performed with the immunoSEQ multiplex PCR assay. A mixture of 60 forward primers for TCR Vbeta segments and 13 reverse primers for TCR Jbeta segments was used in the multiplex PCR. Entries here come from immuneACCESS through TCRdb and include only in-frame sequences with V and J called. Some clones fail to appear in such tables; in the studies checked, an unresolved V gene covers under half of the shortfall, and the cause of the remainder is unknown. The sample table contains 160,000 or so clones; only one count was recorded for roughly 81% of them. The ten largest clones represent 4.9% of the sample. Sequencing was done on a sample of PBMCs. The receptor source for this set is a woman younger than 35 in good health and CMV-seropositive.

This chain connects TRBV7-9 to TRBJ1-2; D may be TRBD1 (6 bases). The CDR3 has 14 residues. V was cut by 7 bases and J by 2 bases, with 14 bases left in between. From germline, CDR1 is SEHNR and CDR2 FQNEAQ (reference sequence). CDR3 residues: CASTTGGQNYGYTF. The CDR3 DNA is TGTGCCAGCACCACGGGGGGCCAGAACTATGGCTACACCTTC. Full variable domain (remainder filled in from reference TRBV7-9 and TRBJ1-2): DTGVSQNPRHKITKRGQNVTFRCDPISEHNRLYWYRQTLGQGPEFLTYFQNEAQLEKSRLLSDRFSAERPKGSFSTLEIQRTEQGDSAMYLCASTTGGQNYGYTFGSGTRLTVV.

The CDR3 DNA follows: TGCGCCAGCAGCCAAGAAGCGGAGAGAGAAGCTTTCTTT. This encodes CASSQEAEREAFF. The V gene is TRBV4-3, the J gene TRBJ1-1, with D hard to call. V gave up 0 bases and J gave up 8 bases, with 10 bases separating them. Germline V gene lookup returns CDR1 LGHNA and CDR2 YSLEER. The CDR3 is 13 residues long.